This TCR beta chain was identified during a study of blood T cell repertoires in COVID-19. Study overall: From T cells, B-cell-depleted T cells, or PBMCs came the material, which was cDNA or gDNA.

Germline values: CDR1 KGHSH, CDR2 LQKENI. The V end was cut by 3 bases, the J end by 2 bases, with 7 bases between. The CDR3 runs to 13 residues. Repertoires were generated with immunoSEQ multiplex PCR, while TCRdb's copy carries only in-frame clones and drops some. The sample has under 200,000 clones, roughly 91% seen once. Sample: peripheral blood. The receptor was derived from a young man with acute or convalescent COVID-19. The chain couples TRBV18 to TRBJ2-5, with D perhaps matching TRBD2 (5 bases). CDR3 DNA sequence: TGTGCCAGCTCACCCGGGGAGCAAGAGACCCAGTACTTC. Amino acids: CASSPGEQETQYF.